The rows below give T cell receptor beta chains drawn from one sample of a study of PD-1 blockade in classical Hodgkin lymphoma. The assay was immunoSEQ multiplex PCR, and TCRdb's table has in-frame clones only and misses some. The sample yields about 110,000 clones, around 89% seen once. The sequencing used peripheral blood mononuclear cells (PBMCs), collected before the second cycle of nivolumab. The receptor set was obtained from a human donor with classical Hodgkin lymphoma. Both conserved end residues are part of each CDR3. Each record gives: CDR3 DNA, CDR3 protein, J gene, V gene, clone size, D gene. D genes are given only for firm matches. Clone sizes are given selectively: once, few, many, or a class where the clone is expanded.

CDR3 DNA: TGTGCCAGCAGTTACGGGGCGAACCGCCAAGAGACCCAGTACTTC
CDR3 protein: CASSYGANRQETQYF
J gene: TRBJ2-5
V gene: TRBV6-5
clone size: NA
D gene: NA

CDR3 DNA: TGTGCCAGCAGTTACGGGGGGCCAGAGACCCAGTACTTC
CDR3 protein: CASSYGGPETQYF
J gene: TRBJ2-5
V gene: TRBV6-6
clone size: NA
D gene: NA

CDR3 DNA: TGTGCCAGCACCTATACTAGCGGGGGCTACAATGAGCAGTTCTTC
CDR3 protein: CASTYTSGGYNEQFF
J gene: TRBJ2-1
V gene: TRBV2
clone size: NA
D gene: TRBD2

CDR3 DNA: TGCGCCAGCAGCCCAGGGACAGGGGAAGGCTACACCTTC
CDR3 protein: CASSPGTGEGYTF
J gene: TRBJ1-2
V gene: TRBV5-1
clone size: few
D gene: TRBD1

CDR3 DNA: TGTGCCAGCAGCTTGGCGACTGGGACTAGCGGTCAATCCGAGCAGTACTTC
CDR3 protein: CASSLATGTSGQSEQYF
J gene: TRBJ2-7
V gene: TRBV5-5
clone size: NA
D gene: TRBD2

CDR3 DNA: TGCGCCAGCAGCTTGGAATCGCGGGGCTCCTACAATGAGCAGTTCTTC
CDR3 protein: CASSLESRGSYNEQFF
J gene: TRBJ2-1
V gene: TRBV5-1
clone size: NA
D gene: NA

CDR3 DNA: TGTGCCAGCAGCAAAGCAGACCGAGAGGGGGCGGGAGGTTCCGATGAGCAGTTCTTC
CDR3 protein: CASSKADREGAGGSDEQFF
J gene: TRBJ2-1
V gene: TRBV21-1
clone size: NA
D gene: NA

CDR3 DNA: TGTGCCAGAAGCTCCACTACCACAGGGGGCCAGGGGAGCGGGGAGCTGTTTTTT
CDR3 protein: CARSSTTTGGQGSGELFF
J gene: TRBJ2-2
V gene: TRBV5-3
clone size: NA
D gene: TRBD1

CDR3 DNA: TGTGCCAGCAGCTCCGGGTTGGGCAATGAGCAGTTCTTC
CDR3 protein: CASSSGLGNEQFF
J gene: TRBJ2-1
V gene: TRBV7-2
clone size: NA
D gene: NA

CDR3 DNA: TGTGCCAGCACCCAACACGGGGGGGCCAATGAGCAGTTCTTC
CDR3 protein: CASTQHGGANEQFF
J gene: TRBJ2-1
V gene: TRBV6-5
clone size: NA
D gene: TRBD2

CDR3 DNA: TGTGCCAGCAGCCTGGGACTAGCGGGAGGGCCAAGGTACAATGAGCAGTTCTTC
CDR3 protein: CASSLGLAGGPRYNEQFF
J gene: TRBJ2-1
V gene: TRBV7-9
clone size: NA
D gene: TRBD2

CDR3 DNA: TGTGCCAGCAGCCCAAGGACGGGTGCCACCCCGGCTTTCTTT
CDR3 protein: CASSPRTGATPAFF
J gene: TRBJ1-1
V gene: TRBV9
clone size: NA
D gene: NA

CDR3 DNA: TGTGCCAGCAGCTTAGGGTCGGCAGGGAACACCGGGGAGCTGTTTTTT
CDR3 protein: CASSLGSAGNTGELFF
J gene: TRBJ2-2
V gene: TRBV7-2
clone size: NA
D gene: NA

CDR3 DNA: TGCAGCGTCACGGGGACTAGCGGGAGATCTTGGCAGTTCTTC
CDR3 protein: CSVTGTSGRSWQFF
J gene: TRBJ2-1
V gene: TRBV29-1
clone size: NA
D gene: TRBD2

CDR3 DNA: TGTGCCAGTAGTATCGCTAGCGGGAGGGTAGATACGCAGTATTTT
CDR3 protein: CASSIASGRVDTQYF
J gene: TRBJ2-3
V gene: TRBV19
clone size: once
D gene: TRBD2

CDR3 DNA: TGTGCCAGCAGCTTAAAAGGGACTTCCTACGAGCAGTACTTC
CDR3 protein: CASSLKGTSYEQYF
J gene: TRBJ2-7
V gene: TRBV5-6
clone size: NA
D gene: NA

CDR3 DNA: TGTGCCAGTAACGGGACACCCGCTCAGCCCCAGCATTTT
CDR3 protein: CASNGTPAQPQHF
J gene: TRBJ1-5
V gene: TRBV19
clone size: NA
D gene: NA

CDR3 DNA: TGTGCCAGCAGCCTGGGGGGGGGCTCCTACGAGCAGTACTTC
CDR3 protein: CASSLGGGSYEQYF
J gene: TRBJ2-7
V gene: TRBV25-1
clone size: NA
D gene: TRBD2

CDR3 DNA: TGTGCCAGCAGCTTAGCTTCTAGTTGGGGGTCCGATACGCAGTATTTT
CDR3 protein: CASSLASSWGSDTQYF
J gene: TRBJ2-3
V gene: TRBV21-1
clone size: NA
D gene: NA

CDR3 DNA: TGCGCCAGCAGTCAATCTGATCGCCGAACGTACACCGGGGAGCTGTTTTTT
CDR3 protein: CASSQSDRRTYTGELFF
J gene: TRBJ2-2
V gene: TRBV23-1
clone size: NA
D gene: NA

CDR3 DNA: TGTGCCAGCAGGACCTCCGGGACCCTCCTTGGGGGGCAGTTCTTC
CDR3 protein: CASRTSGTLLGGQFF
J gene: TRBJ2-1
V gene: TRBV28
clone size: NA
D gene: NA

CDR3 DNA: TGTGCCAGCTCACCACTACCGGGGCATACCTACGAGCAGTACTTC
CDR3 protein: CASSPLPGHTYEQYF
J gene: TRBJ2-7
V gene: TRBV18
clone size: NA
D gene: NA

CDR3 DNA: TGCAGCGTTGAAGGGGTTACTAGCGGGAGGACAGATACGCAGTATTTT
CDR3 protein: CSVEGVTSGRTDTQYF
J gene: TRBJ2-3
V gene: TRBV29-1
clone size: NA
D gene: TRBD2

CDR3 DNA: TGTGCCAGCAGCTTAAGGGGGTCCGGGGCCAACGTCCTGACTTTC
CDR3 protein: CASSLRGSGANVLTF
J gene: TRBJ2-6
V gene: TRBV7-2
clone size: NA
D gene: NA

CDR3 DNA: TGTGCCAGCAGTGAGATCGGGACTAGCTTCTCAGGGCAGTACTTC
CDR3 protein: CASSEIGTSFSGQYF
J gene: TRBJ2-7
V gene: TRBV6-1
clone size: NA
D gene: TRBD2

CDR3 DNA: TGTGCCAGCAGCTTTGGGACAGTCCCGCCGTATGAAAAACTGTTTTTT
CDR3 protein: CASSFGTVPPYEKLFF
J gene: TRBJ1-4
V gene: TRBV7-2
clone size: NA
D gene: TRBD1

CDR3 DNA: TGTGCCAGCAGTGACAGCGGGGGGGAGCAGTACTTC
CDR3 protein: CASSDSGGEQYF
J gene: TRBJ2-7
V gene: TRBV6-4
clone size: NA
D gene: TRBD2

CDR3 DNA: TGCGCCAGCAGCCAAGAGACAGTTTCTTATCAGCCCCAGCATTTT
CDR3 protein: CASSQETVSYQPQHF
J gene: TRBJ1-5
V gene: TRBV4-1
clone size: few
D gene: NA

CDR3 DNA: TGTGCCAGCAGCTTTCCCGACAGGGGAGACACTGAAGCTTTCTTT
CDR3 protein: CASSFPDRGDTEAFF
J gene: TRBJ1-1
V gene: TRBV7-9
clone size: NA
D gene: TRBD1

CDR3 DNA: TGTGCCAGCAGCCGAAGCCGCCGGACAGAAGATGAAAAACTGTTTTTT
CDR3 protein: CASSRSRRTEDEKLFF
J gene: TRBJ1-4
V gene: TRBV7-9
clone size: NA
D gene: NA

CDR3 DNA: TGCGCCAGCAGCTTGGTGACTAGCGGGAGGGCCACGGAGACCCAGTACTTC
CDR3 protein: CASSLVTSGRATETQYF
J gene: TRBJ2-5
V gene: TRBV5-1
clone size: NA
D gene: TRBD2

CDR3 DNA: TGTGCCACCAGCAGAGCGCGGGACAGGGCCTACGAGCAGTACTTC
CDR3 protein: CATSRARDRAYEQYF
J gene: TRBJ2-7
V gene: TRBV15
clone size: NA
D gene: TRBD1

CDR3 DNA: TGCGCCAGCAGGAACCCGCGGGTGGGGAGGGGTCCCCTTGGATCCTACGAGCAGTACTTC
CDR3 protein: CASRNPRVGRGPLGSYEQYF
J gene: TRBJ2-7
V gene: TRBV10-1
clone size: NA
D gene: TRBD2

CDR3 DNA: TGTGCCAGTAGTACAGGGACAGGGCTGCGCTTCGGCTACACCTTC
CDR3 protein: CASSTGTGLRFGYTF
J gene: TRBJ1-2
V gene: TRBV19
clone size: NA
D gene: TRBD1

CDR3 DNA: TGTGCCACCACCCCGGTCCCGACCGGCGAAAAACTGTTTTTT
CDR3 protein: CATTPVPTGEKLFF
J gene: TRBJ1-4
V gene: TRBV28
clone size: NA
D gene: NA

CDR3 DNA: TGTGCCAGCACCCCCACAGGGGGCGTCAATCAGCCCCAGCATTTT
CDR3 protein: CASTPTGGVNQPQHF
J gene: TRBJ1-5
V gene: TRBV27
clone size: NA
D gene: TRBD1

CDR3 DNA: TGTGCCAGCAGTTCTTATAGCGGGAGTAGAGATACGCAGTATTTT
CDR3 protein: CASSSYSGSRDTQYF
J gene: TRBJ2-3
V gene: TRBV7-6
clone size: NA
D gene: TRBD2

CDR3 DNA: TGCGCCAGCAGCCAAGAAGGGGGAGACAGGTCGTTTAATGAAAAACTGTTTTTT
CDR3 protein: CASSQEGGDRSFNEKLFF
J gene: TRBJ1-4
V gene: TRBV4-1
clone size: NA
D gene: NA

CDR3 DNA: TGTGCCAGCGGAGTTTCTAGCGGGAGGTCTGACACCGGGGAGCTGTTTTTT
CDR3 protein: CASGVSSGRSDTGELFF
J gene: TRBJ2-2
V gene: TRBV9
clone size: NA
D gene: TRBD2

CDR3 DNA: TGTGCCAGTACCCATGGGAGTAGGGGTCGGCATGAGCAGTTCTTC
CDR3 protein: CASTHGSRGRHEQFF
J gene: TRBJ2-1
V gene: TRBV19
clone size: NA
D gene: NA

CDR3 DNA: TGTGCCAGCAGTTTCGGGACTAGCGACTCCTACGAGCAGTACTTC
CDR3 protein: CASSFGTSDSYEQYF
J gene: TRBJ2-7
V gene: TRBV27
clone size: NA
D gene: TRBD2

CDR3 DNA: TGTGCCTGGAGTCAGACAGAGGAAGCTTTCTTT
CDR3 protein: CAWSQTEEAFF
J gene: TRBJ1-1
V gene: TRBV30
clone size: once
D gene: NA

CDR3 DNA: TGCGCCAGCAGTCCCCCGAACTGGGAGTCCTACGAGCAGTACTTC
CDR3 protein: CASSPPNWESYEQYF
J gene: TRBJ2-7
V gene: TRBV10-2
clone size: NA
D gene: NA

CDR3 DNA: TGTGCCAGCAGCTCTGACAGTTTCTCCTACGAGCAGTACTTC
CDR3 protein: CASSSDSFSYEQYF
J gene: TRBJ2-7
V gene: TRBV5-4
clone size: NA
D gene: NA

CDR3 DNA: TGTGCCAGCAGTGATTGGGCCGAACCCTCCGAGCAGTACTTC
CDR3 protein: CASSDWAEPSEQYF
J gene: TRBJ2-7
V gene: TRBV2
clone size: NA
D gene: NA

CDR3 DNA: TGTGCCAGCAGTTTACCAGTTGAGGCTAGCGGGACGTACCCAAGGTATTTT
CDR3 protein: CASSLPVEASGTYPRYF
J gene: TRBJ2-3
V gene: TRBV27
clone size: NA
D gene: TRBD2

CDR3 DNA: TGCGCCAGCAGCCAAGATGTGAGGACTGGGGCCAACGTCCTGACTTTC
CDR3 protein: CASSQDVRTGANVLTF
J gene: TRBJ2-6
V gene: TRBV4-3
clone size: NA
D gene: NA

CDR3 DNA: TGTGCCAGCAGTTTATCAGGCCGGGAGCAGTACTTC
CDR3 protein: CASSLSGREQYF
J gene: TRBJ2-7
V gene: TRBV27
clone size: NA
D gene: NA

CDR3 DNA: TGTGCCAGCACCTTGTTAGCGGGAGTGGGGCGCGGGGAGACCCAGTACTTC
CDR3 protein: CASTLLAGVGRGETQYF
J gene: TRBJ2-5
V gene: TRBV7-8
clone size: NA
D gene: TRBD2

CDR3 DNA: TGTGCCAGTAGTCCACGGGGCGGTCAAAACATTCAGTACTTC
CDR3 protein: CASSPRGGQNIQYF
J gene: TRBJ2-4
V gene: TRBV19
clone size: few
D gene: NA

CDR3 DNA: TGTGCCAGCAGGAGCCCCTGGGAGACCCAGTACTTC
CDR3 protein: CASRSPWETQYF
J gene: TRBJ2-5
V gene: TRBV6-5
clone size: NA
D gene: NA

CDR3 DNA: TGTGCCAGCAGCGGGGGACAGGGGAGGAATTCACCCCTCCACTTT
CDR3 protein: CASSGGQGRNSPLHF
J gene: TRBJ1-6
V gene: TRBV7-2
clone size: NA
D gene: TRBD1

CDR3 DNA: TGTGCCAGCAGCTTAGGGCAGTTTAATGAGCAGTTCTTC
CDR3 protein: CASSLGQFNEQFF
J gene: TRBJ2-1
V gene: TRBV7-2
clone size: NA
D gene: NA

CDR3 DNA: TGTGCCAGCAGCGTAGTTGGGACTCCGAGCACAGATACGCAGTATTTT
CDR3 protein: CASSVVGTPSTDTQYF
J gene: TRBJ2-3
V gene: TRBV9
clone size: NA
D gene: NA

CDR3 DNA: TGTGCCAGCTCACCAACCACAGGGCTCACAGATACGCAGTATTTT
CDR3 protein: CASSPTTGLTDTQYF
J gene: TRBJ2-3
V gene: TRBV18
clone size: NA
D gene: NA

CDR3 DNA: TGCGCCAGCAGCTTGAACGGGAGAGAAACAGATACGCAGTATTTT
CDR3 protein: CASSLNGRETDTQYF
J gene: TRBJ2-3
V gene: TRBV5-1
clone size: once
D gene: NA

CDR3 DNA: TGTGCCAGCAGTGAGGGCTATGGCTACACCTTC
CDR3 protein: CASSEGYGYTF
J gene: TRBJ1-2
V gene: TRBV6-5
clone size: NA
D gene: NA

CDR3 DNA: TGTGCCAGCAGTTTTGGACAGACGAACACTGAAGCTTTCTTT
CDR3 protein: CASSFGQTNTEAFF
J gene: TRBJ1-1
V gene: TRBV28
clone size: NA
D gene: NA

CDR3 DNA: TGTGCCAGCAGCTTAGTTTTTGGGACAGGGGGCAATGAGCAGTTCTTC
CDR3 protein: CASSLVFGTGGNEQFF
J gene: TRBJ2-1
V gene: TRBV7-9
clone size: NA
D gene: TRBD1